The next 24 T cell receptor beta chains were all read from a single sample in a study of radiotherapy plus CTLA-4 blockade in lung cancer. Measured with immunoSEQ multiplex PCR; TCRdb has only the in-frame clones, and not every one. The table records roughly 100,000 clones, around 80% of them present only once. Sequenced material: peripheral blood, taken from a patient treated with radiotherapy plus ipilimumab. These receptors came from a human donor with non-small cell lung cancer that progressed on radiotherapy plus ipilimumab.

The V and J genes are TRBV7-2 and TRBJ1-3; perhaps TRBD1 as D (5 bases). The ends were cut back, 2 bases at V and 2 bases at J, with 10 bases in the middle. This CDR3 contains 15 residues. CDR1 and CDR2 from the germline V gene are SGHTA and FQGNSA. CDR3 coding DNA: TGTGCCAGCAGCTTAATCCCAGGGCCTGGAAACACCATATATTTT. This encodes CASSLIPGPGNTIYF.

The CDR3 spells CASSPDRTVQPQHF. CDR3 nucleotide sequence: TGTGCCAGCAGCCCGGACAGGACGGTTCAGCCCCAGCATTTT. V usage is TRBV5-4 and J usage is TRBJ1-5, with 7 bases matching TRBD1. From germline, CDR1 is SGHNT and CDR2 YYREEE (reference sequence). J was trimmed by 6 bases and V by 4 bases; bases with no gene match: 7. The CDR3 is 14 amino acids. Based on the CDR3 plus reference TRBV5-4 and TRBJ1-5, the full variable domain is ETGVTQSPTHLIKTRGQQVTLRCSSQSGHNTVSWYQQALGQGPQFIFQYYREEENGRGNFPPRFSGLQFPNYSSELNVNALELDDSALYLCASSPDRTVQPQHFGDGTRLSIL.

This sequence joins TRBV30 and TRBJ1-2; the match to TRBD1 covers 7 bases. The CDR3 runs 13 residues. J gave up 7 bases and V 4 bases, and 9 bases lay outside the gene matches. Germline V CDR1 and CDR2: GTSNPN, SVGIG (reference sequence). The CDR3 DNA follows: TGTGCCTGGAACTCAGGGGGGTGGGGTGGCTACACCTTC. Residues: CAWNSGGWGGYTF.

The chain has TRBV19 and TRBJ1-1; tentative D call: TRBD1 (5 bases). This CDR3 spans 13 amino acids. The germline V gene encodes CDR1 LNHDA and CDR2 SQIVND (reference sequence). V lost 8 bases, J lost 0 bases, and 10 bases lay in between. CDR3 in amino acids: CASAQGMNTEAFF. CDR3 nucleotide sequence: TGTGCCAGTGCGCAGGGCATGAACACTGAAGCTTTCTTT.

J is TRBJ1-1 and V is TRBV19; D remains unclear. Per germline, CDR1 LNHDA and CDR2 SQIVND (reference sequence). V was pared by 4 bases and J by 5 bases, with 14 bases between. The length of the CDR3 is 14 residues. The CDR3 loop reads CASSNSVRGTEAFF. CDR3 nucleotide sequence: TGTGCCAGTAGTAATAGCGTACGAGGGACTGAAGCTTTCTTT.

The rearrangement joins TRBV28 to TRBJ2-2; 7 positions match TRBD1. Germline values: CDR1 MDHEN, CDR2 SYDVKM. The CDR3 is made up of 17 amino acids. J lost 1 base, V lost 2 bases, and 7 bases had no gene match. The CDR3 sequence: CASSLGWGQLNTGELFF. In nucleotides, the CDR3 is TGTGCCAGCAGTTTAGGCTGGGGACAGTTGAACACCGGGGAGCTGTTTTTT.

V gene TRBV4-2 combines with J gene TRBJ2-1; TRBD2 matches 12 bases. The V segment lost 0 bases and the J segment 8 bases; nucleotides outside the gene matches: 8. This CDR3 has 17 amino acids. Germline CDR1 and CDR2: LGHNA and YNFKEQ. CDR3 coding DNA: TGTGCCAGCAGCCAAGATGGACTAGCGGGGATGAGGGATGAGCAGTTCTTC. This sequence encodes CASSQDGLAGMRDEQFF.

This chain links TRBV4-2 with TRBJ1-1; D is perhaps TRBD1 (6 bases). Germline loops: CDR1 LGHNA, CDR2 YNFKEQ. The CDR3 is 14 residues long. Trimming took off 8 bases at V and 0 bases at J, with 13 bases between the two ends. In DNA, the CDR3 is TGTGCCAGCGCACAAACAGGGCTGAACACTGAAGCTTTCTTT. This codes for CASAQTGLNTEAFF.

The chain uses TRBV5-1 and TRBJ2-2; maybe TRBD1 (6 bases). The CDR3 is 14 amino acids. V was trimmed by 6 bases and J by 6 bases, leaving 15 bases between them. The V gene's germline CDR1 is SGHRS and CDR2 YFSETQ. Here the CDR3 reads CASTTGYEAGELFF. The CDR3 nucleotides read TGCGCCAGCACCACAGGGTACGAGGCCGGGGAGCTGTTTTTT.

The V and J genes are TRBV28 and TRBJ1-5, with 8 positions matching TRBD1. V gave up 5 bases and J gave up 2 bases; unmatched junction bases: 8. The CDR3 is made up of 16 amino acids. Germline CDR1 is MDHEN and CDR2 is SYDVKM. The CDR3 sequence: CASSPRQGPGNQPQHF. The CDR3 bases are TGTGCCAGCAGTCCAAGACAGGGGCCGGGCAATCAGCCCCAGCATTTT.

This clone showed up just a few times. This chain connects TRBV7-9 to TRBJ1-2; tentative D call: TRBD1 (6 bases). The ends were cut back, 5 bases at V and 2 bases at J, with 9 bases in the middle. Germline lookup yields CDR1 SEHNR and CDR2 FQNEAQ (reference sequence). The CDR3 consists of 13 residues. The CDR3 is CASSTGTNYGYTF. The CDR3 DNA reads TGTGCCAGCAGCACAGGGACGAACTATGGCTACACCTTC.

The chain couples TRBV7-9 to TRBJ2-1; 8 bases map to TRBD2. The CDR3 is made up of 15 amino acids. V dropped 6 bases and J dropped 7; count of bases not matched to a gene: 11. Per the germline V gene, CDR1 is SEHNR and CDR2 is FQNEAQ (reference sequence). The CDR3, as DNA: TGTGCCAGCAGACACACTAGCGGCTCGCGAAATGAGCAGTTCTTC. Translated, it gives CASRHTSGSRNEQFF.

V gene TRBV28 combines with J gene TRBJ1-2; the D gene is possibly TRBD1 (6 bases). The germline V gene has CDR1 MDHEN and CDR2 SYDVKM. The CDR3 covers 15 residues. Trimming took 4 bases from V and 3 from J, leaving 15 bases between them. DNA of the CDR3: TGTGCCAGCAGTTCCGAGGGGGGAGGGCACTATGGCTACACCTTC. Residues: CASSSEGGGHYGYTF.

CDR3 protein: CSVETHLRLQETQYF. The CDR3 DNA reads as TGCAGCGTTGAGACCCATCTAAGGCTCCAAGAGACCCAGTACTTC. This rearrangement joins TRBV29-1 to TRBJ2-5; D is ambiguous. This CDR3 is 15 amino acids long. CDR1 and CDR2 from the germline V gene are SQVTM and ANQGSEA. Trimming took off 3 bases at V and 1 base at J, with 15 bases between the two ends.

This sequence joins TRBV7-6 and TRBJ2-7; a weak D match, TRBD2 (6 bases). In germline, CDR1 is SGHVS, CDR2 FNYEAQ. Trimming removed 5 bases from V and 3 bases from J, with 14 bases in between. The CDR3 covers 14 residues. CDR3 residues: CASSQSEGIYEQYF. The CDR3 DNA follows: TGTGCCAGCAGCCAGTCGGAGGGAATCTACGAGCAGTACTTC.

This rearrangement joins TRBV28 to TRBJ2-2; a weak D match, TRBD1 (6 bases). Germline values: CDR1 MDHEN, CDR2 SYDVKM. Trimming stripped 6 bases from V and 4 bases from J, with 12 bases between. CDR3 length: 14 residues. CDR3 in amino acids: CASSFRGGTGELFF. CDR3 sequence (DNA): TGTGCCAGCAGCTTCAGGGGCGGCACCGGGGAGCTGTTTTTT.

In its sample, this clone was seen once. V and J are TRBV18 and TRBJ2-7; D is undetermined. This CDR3 has 13 residues. Looked up from germline, CDR1 is KGHSH and CDR2 is LQKENI. Trimming stripped 3 bases from V and 0 bases from J, with 6 bases between. CDR3 DNA: TGTGCCAGCTCACCGGGTGACTCCTACGAGCAGTACTTC. Translating it yields CASSPGDSYEQYF.

The chain links TRBV6-6 to TRBJ2-1; no clear D. The CDR3 loop spans 13 amino acids. Trimming cost V 4 bases and J 4 bases, with 8 bases left between them. Per germline, CDR1 MNHNY and CDR2 SVGAGI (reference sequence). CDR3 region: CASSFTAYNEQFF. Here the CDR3 DNA reads TGTGCCAGCAGTTTCACTGCATACAATGAGCAGTTCTTC.

The CDR3 here is CASRRTPREGRYEQYF. The CDR3, as DNA: TGTGCCAGCAGGCGTACCCCCCGGGAGGGCCGCTACGAGCAGTACTTC. V and J are TRBV6-6 and TRBJ2-7, with 8 bases aligning to TRBD2. With 6 bases clipped from V and 3 bases from J, the junction kept 13 bases outside the gene matches. The length of the CDR3 is 16 residues. From germline, CDR1 is MNHNY and CDR2 SVGAGI (reference sequence).

CDR3 DNA: TGTGCCAGCACCAAAGCGGTGGGGGAGCAGTTCTTC. Protein product: CASTKAVGEQFF. The gene calls are TRBV28 and TRBJ2-1, with D tentatively TRBD2 (5 bases). V shed 7 bases and J shed 10 bases, with 14 bases lying between them. The CDR3 length is 12 residues. Germline V gene lookup returns CDR1 MDHEN and CDR2 SYDVKM.

This clone was picked up a small number of times. The chain couples TRBV7-3 to TRBJ2-1; no clear D. Germline V gives CDR1 SGHTA, CDR2 FQGTGA. Trimming stripped 5 bases from V and 3 bases from J, with 8 bases between. CDR3 length: 13 residues. CDR3 DNA sequence: TGTGCCAGCAGCCCCTCCAACTACAATGAGCAGTTCTTC. Protein sequence: CASSPSNYNEQFF.

The chain uses TRBV29-1 and TRBJ2-1; 10 bases agree with TRBD1. Germline V lookup: CDR1 SQVTM, CDR2 ANQGSEA. This CDR3 spans 13 amino acids. J gave up 7 bases and V 6 bases, and 6 bases lay outside the gene matches. The CDR3: CSVARDRGNEQFF. Written as DNA, the CDR3 is TGCAGCGTGGCCCGGGACAGGGGAAATGAGCAGTTCTTC.

Regarding this clone: The junction does not match germline at one end; this may be a read error. V gene TRBV4-2 combines with J gene TRBJ2-1; D possibly corresponds to TRBD2 (5 bases). The CDR3 totals 16 residues. Germline loops: CDR1 LGHNA, CDR2 YNFKEQ. The DNA of the CDR3 is TGTGCCAGCAGCCGGGAGAGGACGTCGGGCTACGATGAGCAGTTCTTC. Amino acids: CASSRERTSGYDEQFF.

The V call is TRBV28, the J call TRBJ2-7; TRBD1 matches at 8 bases. The germline V gene encodes CDR1 MDHEN and CDR2 SYDVKM. V was pared by 8 bases and J by 6 bases, with 24 bases of the junction left unmatched. CDR3 length: 18 residues. The CDR3 reads CASATHLGYQGAYGEQYV. CDR3 DNA: TGTGCCAGCGCAACTCATTTGGGTTATCAGGGGGCCTACGGCGAGCAGTACGTC.